What follows describes a single TCR beta chain. Its antigen is as yet unknown. This sample was included in a study of T cells in localized non-small cell lung cancer. Study-level results: Density of T cells in blood, when higher, went with longer overall survival. Uninvolved adjacent lung showed the highest T cell clonality, exceeding tumor.

This table comes from immunoSEQ multiplex PCR, and its TCRdb copy is limited to in-frame clones, with some not included. The sample includes tens of thousands of clones, 85% to 90% of them seen just once. After removal of 7 bases from V and 3 bases from J, the junction contained 10 bases not matched to a gene. The CDR3 is made up of 16 amino acids. CDR1 MNHEY and CDR2 SMNVEV come from the germline V gene (reference sequence). This specimen consisted of peripheral blood, obtained before any cancer treatment. The TCR comes from a woman aged 35 to 69 with stage I lung adenocarcinoma. This chain links TRBV27 with TRBJ2-2, with 8 bases fitting TRBD1. The CDR3 here is CASTQSGTGDTGELFF. DNA for the CDR3: TGTGCCAGCACCCAAAGTGGGACAGGAGACACCGGGGAGCTGTTTTTT.